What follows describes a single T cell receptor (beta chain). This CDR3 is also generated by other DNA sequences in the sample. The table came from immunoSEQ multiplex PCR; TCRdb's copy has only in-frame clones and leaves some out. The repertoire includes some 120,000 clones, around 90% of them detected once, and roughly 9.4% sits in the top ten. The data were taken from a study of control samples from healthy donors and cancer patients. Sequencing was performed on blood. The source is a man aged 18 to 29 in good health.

CDR3 sequence: CASSLGAANTEAFF. CDR3 sequence (DNA): TGTGCCAGCAGCTTAGGAGCAGCGAACACTGAAGCTTTCTTT. The chain combines TRBV11-3 with TRBJ1-1; unclear D gene. Per germline, CDR1 SGHNT and CDR2 YENEEA. The CDR3 spans 14 residues. The V and J ends lost 1 base and 1 base respectively, with 7 bases between them.